What follows are 14 T cell receptor beta chains derived from one specimen sequenced in a study of cytomegalovirus exposure and HLA in healthy donors. PCR amplification relied on 60 Vbeta primers (plus 13 Jbeta primers). TCRdb keeps only in-frame clones here, not all; method: immunoSEQ multiplex PCR. The data contain more than 70,000 clones, roughly 67% of them seen just once; the ten biggest clones take up 7.5% to 8%. Sequenced: PBMCs. The receptors were gathered from a man between 35 and 55 years old in good health and CMV-seropositive.

The chain employs TRBV25-1 and TRBJ2-4, with a weak D call TRBD2 (5 bases). The CDR3 is 17 residues long. Germline CDR1 reads MGHDK; CDR2 reads SYGVNS. The ends were cut back, 3 bases at V and 0 bases at J, with 15 bases in the middle. CDR3 sequence reads: CASSDPRDGLAKNIQYF. CDR3 in DNA: TGTGCCAGCAGTGACCCTCGGGATGGGCTAGCCAAAAACATTCAGTACTTC.

The chain has TRBV6-5 and TRBJ2-2; 9 nucleotides line up with TRBD1. The ends lost 7 bases at V and 4 bases at J; junction bases unmatched: 4. This CDR3 region has 14 residues. CDR1 and CDR2 from the germline V gene are MNHEY and SVGAGI. CDR3 DNA sequence: TGTGCCAGCACGGGACAGGGAGTCACCGGGGAGCTGTTTTTT. It translates to CASTGQGVTGELFF.

The rearrangement links TRBV29-1 to TRBJ1-2; the match to TRBD1 covers 7 bases. There are 11 residues in the CDR3. Per germline, CDR1 SQVTM and CDR2 ANQGSEA. Losses at the gene ends were 5 bases for V and 4 bases for J; bases not matched to a gene: 1. The CDR3 loop is CSVRTGYGYTF. CDR3 DNA: TGCAGCGTTAGGACAGGCTATGGCTACACCTTC.

V usage is TRBV5-6 and J usage is TRBJ1-4; 7 positions agree with TRBD1. Germline V gives CDR1 SGHDT, CDR2 YYEEEE. The V gene end was trimmed by 6 bases and the J gene end by 4 bases; junction bases not matched to a gene: 15. CDR3 length: 17 residues. CDR3 protein: CASNTAYSGTVNEKLFF. CDR3 DNA sequence: TGTGCCAGCAACACTGCTTATTCCGGGACAGTTAATGAAAAACTGTTTTTT. Full variable domain (missing parts from reference TRBV5-6 and TRBJ1-4): DAGVTQSPTHLIKTRGQQVTLRCSPKSGHDTVSWYQQALGQGPQFIFQYYEEEERQRGNFPDRFSGHQFPNYSSELNVNALLLGDSALYLCASNTAYSGTVNEKLFFGSGTQLSVL.

As DNA, the CDR3 is TGCGCCAGCAGTGAAACAGCTCTCGGGGAGCTGTTTTTT. The encoded protein is CASSETALGELFF. The V and J genes are TRBV10-2 and TRBJ2-2, with D hard to call. The CDR3 runs to 13 residues. Germline loops: CDR1 WSHSY, CDR2 SAAADI. The V end lost 3 bases, the J end lost 7 bases, and 9 bases lay between the germline ends.

The chain has TRBV27 and TRBJ1-1; D ambiguous. The CDR3 is 15 amino acids. V dropped 0 bases and J dropped 5 bases, with 13 bases sitting between them. Germline lookup yields CDR1 MNHEY and CDR2 SMNVEV (reference sequence). CDR3 region: CASSLSTKRVTEAFF. The CDR3 DNA reads TGTGCCAGCAGTTTATCGACTAAGAGGGTGACTGAAGCTTTCTTT.

V and J are TRBV6-5 and TRBJ2-3; D possibly corresponds to TRBD1 (5 bases). The V end lost 6 bases, the J end lost 6 bases, and 13 bases lay between the germline ends. This CDR3 region has 13 residues. Germline V gene sequence: CDR1 MNHEY, CDR2 SVGAGI. The CDR3 is CASSTVGQDTQYF. The CDR3 DNA reads as TGTGCCAGCAGCACCGTGGGGCAGGATACGCAGTATTTT.

J is TRBJ2-5 and V is TRBV4-1, with 14 positions matching TRBD2. This CDR3 is 17 amino acids long. Unmatched junction bases numbered 10, after V lost 9 bases and J lost 1 base. Germline CDR1 reads MGHRA; CDR2 reads YSYEKL. CDR3 in amino acids: CASAGTSGGTRQETQYF. The CDR3 DNA follows: TGCGCCAGTGCGGGGACTAGCGGGGGCACACGCCAAGAGACCCAGTACTTC.

The rearrangement links TRBV7-9 to TRBJ1-2, with 10 bases matching TRBD1. The V gene's germline CDR1 is SEHNR and CDR2 FQNEAQ (reference sequence). V gave up 5 bases and J gave up 4 bases; unmatched junction bases: 10. The CDR3 is 16 residues long. This CDR3 reads CASSPGGTGDVYGYTF. CDR3 nucleotides: TGTGCCAGCAGCCCCGGGGGGACAGGGGACGTCTATGGCTACACCTTC.

Many counts were recorded for this clone. CDR3 in amino acids: CASTAGLLREQYF. The DNA of the CDR3 is TGTGCCAGCACCGCGGGCCTCCTGAGGGAGCAGTACTTC. This chain joins TRBV6-1 and TRBJ2-7, with a weak D call TRBD2 (5 bases). Germline V lookup: CDR1 MNHNS, CDR2 SASEGT. The CDR3 totals 13 residues. V was clipped by 7 bases and J by 7 bases, with 17 bases between them.

This chain joins TRBV7-8 and TRBJ2-2, with D possibly being TRBD1 (5 bases). The CDR3 has 16 residues. Trimming left V 4 bases short and J 0 bases short, with 12 bases between. The germline V gene encodes CDR1 SGHVS and CDR2 FQNEAQ. The CDR3 sequence is CASSSVGPANTGELFF. The DNA for the CDR3 is TGTGCCAGCAGCTCCGTGGGGCCAGCGAACACCGGGGAGCTGTTTTTT. Using reference TRBV7-8 and TRBJ2-2 for the parts outside the CDR3, the full variable domain is GAGVSQSPRYKVAKRGQDVALRCDPISGHVSLFWYQQALGQGPEFLTYFQNEAQLDKSGLPSDRFFAERPEGSVSTLKIQRTQQEDSAVYLCASSSVGPANTGELFFGEGSRLTVL.

V usage is TRBV7-2 and J usage is TRBJ1-5; a weak D match, TRBD1 (5 bases). The CDR3 has 15 amino acids. The germline V gene encodes CDR1 SGHTA and CDR2 FQGNSA. The V end was cut by 0 bases, the J end by 4 bases, with 10 bases between. The CDR3 coding sequence is TGTGCCAGCAGCTTAGCGGGGGGGAATAATCAGCCCCAGCATTTT. Residues: CASSLAGGNNQPQHF.

The table lists this clone with a count of one. Here the CDR3 reads CASSLSGQGRGGYTF. As DNA, the CDR3 is TGTGCCAGCAGCTTGTCGGGACAGGGGCGGGGTGGCTACACCTTC. The V call is TRBV5-6, the J call TRBJ1-2; 10 nucleotides agree with TRBD1. The CDR3 loop spans 15 amino acids. The V and J ends lost 1 base and 7 bases, in that order; junction bases with no gene match: 7. CDR1 and CDR2 (germline): SGHDT, YYEEEE.

This chain connects TRBV29-1 to TRBJ1-1; no definite D call. There are 13 residues in the CDR3. Germline loops: CDR1 SQVTM, CDR2 ANQGSEA. Trimming removed 1 base at V and 1 base at J, with 7 bases between. The CDR3 DNA sequence: TGCAGCGTTGAAGTACAGAGGAACACTGAAGCTTTCTTT. Protein product: CSVEVQRNTEAFF. Drawing the rest from reference TRBV29-1 and TRBJ1-1, the complete variable domain is SAVISQKPSRDICQRGTSLTIQCQVDSQVTMMFWYRQQPGQSLTLIATANQGSEATYESGFVIDKFPISRPNLTFSTLTVSNMSPEDSSIYLCSVEVQRNTEAFFGQGTRLTVV.